This T cell receptor (beta chain) was sequenced in a study of T cells in Graves' hyperthyroidism and ophthalmopathy. Study in general: Sampling of peripheral blood happened at initial diagnosis, prior to any treatment. Regarding the study as a whole: Median prediction lead before ophthalmopathy onset was 6.5 to 7 months with the model. Peripheral blood also featured most of the thyroid clonotypes expanded above 0.001.

Lactation, pregnancy, other autoimmune disease or uncontrolled infection led to exclusion of patients. From RNA transcripts, TCR beta CDR3 regions were amplified. Primed by the HTBI set, a first-round RT-PCR was run on the TCR CDR3. TCRdb redid the calling of the multiplex PCR reads with MiXCR, one entry per CDR3 protein. The table shows roughly 840,000 distinct CDR3 sequences, with 38% occurring only once. A word on this clonotype: Antigen: not known.

The TCR was taken from a young man with Graves' hyperthyroidism. Sequenced input: blood.

The CDR3 region has the DNA TGCGCCAGCAGCCCCTCCGTGGGCTCCTATAATTCACCCCTCCACTTT. Amino acids: CASSPSVGSYNSPLHF. V is TRBV5-1 and J is TRBJ1-6; no clear D. The germline CDR1 and CDR2 sequences are SGHRS and YFSETQ. This CDR3 contains 16 residues. Trimming removed 4 bases from V and 0 bases from J, with 11 bases in between.